The next 21 T cell receptor beta chains were all read from a single sample in a study of cytomegalovirus exposure and HLA in healthy donors. Assay used: immunoSEQ multiplex PCR; TCRdb lists only in-frame clones, some missing. Here the sample spans approximately 59,000 clones, 80% to 95% being singletons. The specimen was PBMCs. The receptor set was obtained from a man aged 18 to 30 in good health and CMV-seropositive.

The gene calls are TRBV5-6 and TRBJ2-7, with D tentatively TRBD2 (5 bases). Germline V CDR1 and CDR2: SGHDT, YYEEEE. The CDR3 has 14 amino acids. V was trimmed by 0 bases and J by 6 bases, leaving 13 bases between them. Written as DNA, the CDR3 is TGTGCCAGCAGCTTGGCGGGGTTTTTGGGCGAGCAGTACTTC. It yields the protein CASSLAGFLGEQYF.

The rearrangement uses TRBV19 and TRBJ1-3; TRBD1 matches 8 bases. The length of the CDR3 is 16 residues. Germline CDR1 and CDR2: LNHDA and SQIVND (reference sequence). With 5 bases clipped from V and 4 bases from J, the junction kept 10 bases outside the gene matches. CDR3 in amino acids: CASSVDRALSGNTIYF. The CDR3 coding sequence is TGTGCCAGTAGTGTGGACAGGGCTCTGTCGGGAAACACCATATATTTT.

This clone appeared a single time. V is TRBV2 and J is TRBJ2-7; 10 bases are a match to TRBD1. CDR1 and CDR2 (germline): SNHLY, FYNNEI. V lost 4 bases and J lost 5; bases outside the gene matches: 5. This CDR3 region has 14 residues. In DNA form, the CDR3 reads TGTGCCAGCAGTGCGGACAGGGGGAAGGACGAGCAGTACTTC. Translated, it gives CASSADRGKDEQYF.

V is TRBV28 and J is TRBJ2-3; D is possibly TRBD2 (6 bases). The V end was cut by 6 bases, the J end by 6 bases, with 22 bases between. CDR3 length: 16 amino acids. Germline V gene sequence: CDR1 MDHEN, CDR2 SYDVKM. The CDR3, as DNA: TGTGCCAGCAGCTTTAGACTAGTCCCTCTGGCGGATACGCAGTATTTT. Its translation is CASSFRLVPLADTQYF.

V is TRBV27 and J is TRBJ2-2; 10 nucleotides line up with TRBD2. V dropped 6 bases and J dropped 1; count of bases not matched to a gene: 5. There are 16 residues in the CDR3. Germline CDR1 is MNHEY and CDR2 is SMNVEV (reference sequence). CDR3 in amino acids: CASSAGTSVNTGELFF. CDR3 in DNA: TGTGCCAGCAGCGCGGGGACTAGCGTGAACACCGGGGAGCTGTTTTTT.

The chain carries TRBV15 and TRBJ2-4, with 13 positions matching TRBD2. The CDR3 sequence is 16 residues long. V was pared by 8 bases and J by 8 bases, with 12 bases of the junction left unmatched. Germline V gene data show CDR1 as LNHNV and CDR2 as YYDKDF (reference sequence). The CDR3 nucleotides read TGTGCCACCCAAGGGACTAGCGGGACCATCCGGGACATTCAGTACTTC. It encodes CATQGTSGTIRDIQYF. Together with reference TRBV15 and TRBJ2-4, the CDR3 gives the full variable domain: DAMVIQNPRYQVTQFGKPVTLSCSQTLNHNVMYWYQQKSSQAPKLLFHYYDKDFNNEADTPDNFQSRRPNTSFCFLDIRSPGLGDTAMYLCATQGTSGTIRDIQYFGAGTRLSVL.

This rearrangement joins TRBV19 to TRBJ2-5; D is perhaps TRBD2 (6 bases). CDR3 length: 12 residues. Germline CDR1 is LNHDA and CDR2 is SQIVND (reference sequence). The V end lost 2 bases, the J end lost 10 bases, and 11 bases lay between the germline ends. The CDR3 bases are TGTGCCAGTAGTATACCAGGAGGGGTCCAGTACTTC. This encodes CASSIPGGVQYF. The full variable domain, its missing parts supplied by reference TRBV19 and TRBJ2-5, is DGGITQSPKYLFRKEGQNVTLSCEQNLNHDAMYWYRQDPGQGLRLIYYSQIVNDFQKGDIAEGYSVSREKKESFPLTVTSAQKNPTAFYLCASSIPGGVQYFGPGTRLLVL.

The chain has TRBV6-5 and TRBJ1-1, with D uncertain. The CDR3 is 13 amino acids. Looked up from germline, CDR1 is MNHEY and CDR2 is SVGAGI. Between the trimmed V and J ends, which lost 5 bases and 7 bases, there was a span of 14 bases. Here the CDR3 DNA reads TGTGCCAGCAGTGGGTGGGCCAGCCGTGAAGCTTTCTTT. Translated: CASSGWASREAFF.

The V call is TRBV2, the J call TRBJ1-1; D gene ambiguous. Trimming removed 6 bases from V and 3 bases from J, with 14 bases in between. The CDR3 is 14 residues long. Germline V lookup: CDR1 SNHLY, CDR2 FYNNEI. The CDR3, as DNA: TGTGCCAGCAGGGACTCGCTTAGAGACACTGAAGCTTTCTTT. Protein product: CASRDSLRDTEAFF. The whole variable domain, remainder taken from reference TRBV2 and TRBJ1-1, is EPEVTQTPSHQVTQMGQEVILRCVPISNHLYFYWYRQILGQKVEFLVSFYNNEISEKSEIFDDQFSVERPDGSNFTLKIRSTKLEDSAMYFCASRDSLRDTEAFFGQGTRLTVV.

The chain carries TRBV6-6 and TRBJ2-5, with D maybe TRBD2 (7 bases). Trimming left V 2 bases short and J 2 bases short, with 15 bases between. CDR1 MNHNY and CDR2 SVGAGI come from the germline V gene (reference sequence). The CDR3 spans 16 residues. CDR3 amino acids: CASSYLRRGGQETQYF. DNA of the CDR3: TGTGCCAGCAGTTACCTCCGGAGGGGGGGACAAGAGACCCAGTACTTC.

The chain recombines TRBV6-4 with TRBJ2-2, with TRBD2 matching over 7 bases. The ends lost 3 bases at V and 1 base at J; junction bases unmatched: 2. CDR1 and CDR2 (germline): MRHNA, SNTAGT. This CDR3 contains 15 residues. CDR3 loop: CASSEGGENTGELFF. The CDR3 DNA reads as TGTGCCAGCAGTGAGGGGGGGGAGAACACCGGGGAGCTGTTTTTT.

The V and J genes are TRBV7-2 and TRBJ2-1, with 8 nucleotides matching TRBD2. The CDR3 is 15 residues long. With 1 base clipped from V and 3 bases from J, the junction kept 2 bases outside the gene matches. Germline CDR1 and CDR2: SGHTA and FQGNSA. The CDR3 DNA sequence: TGTGCCAGCAGCTTAGGTCTAGCGGGCTACAATGAGCAGTTCTTC. As protein: CASSLGLAGYNEQFF.

The genes are TRBV7-8 and TRBJ1-2; 8 positions match TRBD1. The CDR3 consists of 17 residues. The junction had 9 bases not matched to a gene; V was cut back by 3 bases and J by 0 bases. The germline V gene has CDR1 SGHVS and CDR2 FQNEAQ. CDR3 nucleotides: TGTGCCAGCAGCTTGTCCGAACAGGGGGTAGCTAACTATGGCTACACCTTC. Amino acid sequence: CASSLSEQGVANYGYTF.

This clone was seen only once. The chain links TRBV7-2 to TRBJ2-7; the match to TRBD2 covers 7 bases. This CDR3 contains 14 residues. Germline CDR1 is SGHTA and CDR2 is FQGNSA. V lost 4 bases to trimming and J lost 4 bases; unmatched junction nucleotides: 7. DNA of the CDR3: TGTGCCAGCAGCTCCCGGGGAGGGCCGTACGAGCAGTACTTC. Translating it yields CASSSRGGPYEQYF.

This sequence joins TRBV28 and TRBJ2-5; 8 nucleotides agree with TRBD1. Trimming removed 7 bases from V and 4 bases from J; junction bases left unmatched: 5. CDR3 length: 13 amino acids. CDR1 and CDR2 from the germline V gene are MDHEN and SYDVKM. The DNA for the CDR3 is TGTGCCAGCACAGGGGGCGAAGGAGAGACCCAGTACTTC. Its protein is CASTGGEGETQYF.

The table lists this clone with a few counts. Here the CDR3 DNA reads TGTGCCAGCAGCCAAGCTCGGGATGAGCAGTTCTTC. Translating it yields CASSQARDEQFF. The V call is TRBV4-2, the J call TRBJ2-1, with D hard to call. CDR1 and CDR2 from the germline V gene are LGHNA and YNFKEQ. V lost 1 base and J 8 bases, leaving 6 bases between the germline ends. This CDR3 region has 12 residues.

V gene TRBV19 combines with J gene TRBJ2-3; 12 bases line up with TRBD1. This CDR3 is 18 amino acids long. Losses at the gene ends were 4 bases for V and 5 bases for J; bases not matched to a gene: 13. Germline CDR1 is LNHDA and CDR2 is SQIVND (reference sequence). The CDR3, as DNA: TGTGCCAGTAGTAAGAGCACCGGGACAGGGGGCCAAGAAGATACGCAGTATTTT. This translates into CASSKSTGTGGQEDTQYF.

The chain links TRBV7-2 to TRBJ2-7; possible D gene TRBD2, 5 bases. CDR3 size: 14 residues. The V end lost 5 bases, the J end lost 1 base, and 12 bases lay between the germline ends. Germline values: CDR1 SGHTA, CDR2 FQGNSA. The CDR3 here is CASSLDPGSYEQYF. The CDR3 bases are TGTGCCAGCAGCCTCGATCCGGGATCCTACGAGCAGTACTTC.

This chain uses TRBV4-1 with TRBJ2-5, with 12 bases lining up with TRBD2. The J segment lost 7 bases and the V segment lost 5 bases, leaving 8 bases of the junction unmatched. Germline V lookup: CDR1 MGHRA, CDR2 YSYEKL. The CDR3 totals 15 residues. CDR3 coding DNA: TGCGCCAGCAGCGAACGACTAGCGGGAGTTTGGACCCAGTACTTC. Translation gives CASSERLAGVWTQYF.

V is TRBV28 and J is TRBJ2-7; 11 bases align to TRBD1. Trimming at V came to 5 bases and at J to 4 bases, leaving 4 bases not matched to a gene. This CDR3 is 14 amino acids long. Germline V gene lookup returns CDR1 MDHEN and CDR2 SYDVKM. The CDR3 nucleotides read TGTGCCAGCAGTCCCGGACAGGGGGCATACGAGCAGTACTTC. This codes for CASSPGQGAYEQYF. Drawing the rest from reference TRBV28 and TRBJ2-7, the complete variable domain is DVKVTQSSRYLVKRTGEKVFLECVQDMDHENMFWYRQDPGLGLRLIYFSYDVKMKEKGDIPEGYSVSREKKERFSLILESASTNQTSMYLCASSPGQGAYEQYFGPGTRLTVT.

The chain carries TRBV2 and TRBJ2-5, with 7 bases lining up with TRBD2. Germline V gene sequence: CDR1 SNHLY, CDR2 FYNNEI. CDR3 length equals 16 residues. Trimming took 3 bases from V and 3 from J; bases not matched to a gene: 10. This chain's CDR3 is CASSEPILGTKETQYF. The CDR3, as DNA: TGTGCCAGCAGTGAGCCAATATTGGGGACTAAAGAGACCCAGTACTTC.